This entry describes one TCR beta chain. Antigen unknown. The primer mix had 60 Vbeta and 13 Jbeta primers. The method was immunoSEQ multiplex PCR; TCRdb's version includes in-frame clones alone and lacks a portion of them. The table has 100,000 to 150,000 clones, 75% to 80% seen once. This sample stems from a study of cytomegalovirus exposure and HLA in healthy donors. Study details: Earlier findings included over 90 million unique TCR beta sequences obtained from about 179 million T cells.

Study observations and caveats: Sequencing depth roughly uniform across donors was assumed in presence/absence analyses. In a later analysis, TCR beta V- and J-gene trimming showed a link to a missense DCLRE1C variant. In vitro checks showed that a few CMV-associated chains really do target CMV antigens.

Germline V gene sequence: CDR1 MNHEY, CDR2 SVGAGI. Trimming at V came to 6 bases and at J to 6 bases, leaving 11 bases not matched to a gene. The CDR3 spans 14 residues. This rearrangement joins TRBV6-5 to TRBJ2-7; 7 nucleotides align to TRBD2. This TCR derives from a man aged 35 to 55 in good health and CMV-seronegative. Sequenced: PBMCs. The CDR3 reads CASSPSGRSREQYF. CDR3 nucleotide sequence: TGTGCCAGCAGCCCCTCCGGGAGGTCGCGCGAGCAGTACTTC.